One TCR beta chain is described in this entry. No antigen is known for it. This sample is drawn from a study of T cell repertoires in cytomegalovirus infection. V was clipped by 2 bases and J by 6 bases, with 11 bases between them. Germline CDR1 SEHNR, CDR2 FQNEAQ (reference sequence). The CDR3 runs to 13 residues. From the reads, TCRdb called clonotypes with MiXCR, one entry per CDR3 protein. The repertoire includes about 130,000 distinct CDR3 sequences, over 25% of them detected once, and 52% sits in the top ten. The TCR was taken from a human donor in good health (CMV status not recorded). Some clones in this sample may be carry-over from other donors' samples. This chain connects TRBV7-9 to TRBJ2-7, with D maybe TRBD2 (5 bases). The sequencing used CD8+ T cells from cultured PBMCs, collected from culture after CMV antigen stimulation. CDR3 sequence reads: CASSLRSSFEQYF. The CDR3, as DNA: TGTGCCAGCAGCTTAAGGTCTAGCTTCGAGCAGTACTTC.